This T cell receptor (beta chain) was observed in a study of T cell repertoires in cytomegalovirus infection. About the research overall: CMV epitopes in the study were HLA-C-restricted (recently identified) and HLA-B-restricted (well studied). Public TCR beta signatures marked donors with CMV infection and the matching HLA. Study-level points and caveats: The cumulative frequency of public TCR beta families distinguished individuals who carried CMV together with the relevant HLA.

TCRdb analysed the reads with MiXCR anew, one entry per CDR3 protein. The sample lists fewer than 350,000 distinct CDR3 sequences, 25% to 35% occurring once. On this clonotype: No antigen is known for it.

Germline CDR1 reads SQVTM; CDR2 reads ANQGSEA. This CDR3 spans 11 amino acids. Trimming took 4 bases from V and 5 from J, leaving 8 bases between them. This material consisted of cultured PBMCs, taken from culture after CMV antigen stimulation. This TCR was recovered from a human donor in good health (CMV status not recorded). Some clones in this sample may be carry-over from other donors' samples. The V and J genes are TRBV29-1 and TRBJ1-1; D gene uncertain. CDR3 loop: CSVVTETEAFF. The CDR3 DNA is TGCAGCGTTGTAACTGAAACTGAAGCTTTCTTT.